This entry lists 31 T cell receptor beta chains sequenced from one sample in a study of molecular identifiers for immune sequencing clone quantification. MiXCR, run by TCRdb on the PCR reads, gives a single entry per CDR3 protein. The profile shows approximately 63,000 distinct CDR3 sequences, approximately 18% of them singletons. Sequenced input: naive CD8+ T cells from blood, with Jurkat cell RNA spiked in. The subset here: FACS-sorted CD8+CD4-CCR7+CD45RA+ naive T cells. These receptors all come from a human donor in good health. Some libraries in this study had Jurkat cell RNA spiked in.

The sample holds many counts of this clonotype. V is TRBV4-1 and J is TRBJ2-7; D unclear. Between the trimmed V and J ends, which lost 3 bases and 2 bases, there was a span of 11 bases. The CDR3 runs 14 residues. In germline, CDR1 is MGHRA, CDR2 YSYEKL. CDR3 loop: CASSQKHPTYEQYF. The DNA of the CDR3 is TGCGCCAGCAGCCAGAAGCACCCGACCTACGAGCAGTACTTC.

This clonotype was observed at least ten times. V is TRBV4-3 and J is TRBJ2-1, with 11 nucleotides matching TRBD2. Germline loops: CDR1 LGHNA, CDR2 YSLEER. Unmatched junction bases numbered 15, after V lost 3 bases and J lost 8 bases. This CDR3 is built from 18 residues. In DNA form, the CDR3 reads TGCGCCAGCAGCCACGGAGTTCGACTAGCGGGAAGGGGCGATGAGCAGTTCTTC. Translation: CASSHGVRLAGRGDEQFF.

On this clonotype: The junction differs from germline at one of its ends, possibly a read error. The chain has TRBV7-2 and TRBJ2-7; no clear D. The CDR3 totals 13 residues. CDR1 is SGHTA and CDR2 is FQGNSA in the germline V gene. In DNA, the CDR3 is TGTGCCAGCAGCTTAGTTCCAAGCTACGGGCAGTACTTC. This sequence encodes CASSLVPSYGQYF.

With respect to this clonotype: This could be a read error, since a much larger clone is one nucleotide away. DNA of the CDR3: TGCAGCGTTGAAGGTGCTGGCGGGAGGGCCTACAATGAGCAGTTCTTC. It codes for CSVEGAGGRAYNEQFF. The chain carries TRBV29-1 and TRBJ2-1; 9 bases match TRBD2. V trimming: 1 base; J trimming: 2 bases; junction bases outside the gene matches: 6. Germline loops: CDR1 SQVTM, CDR2 ANQGSEA. This CDR3 comprises 16 residues.

This clonotype has a count of ten or more. CDR3 coding DNA: TGTGCCAGCAGTACCTGGACTAGCGGGAGAGAGCAGTACTTC. Its translation is CASSTWTSGREQYF. The chain recombines TRBV6-2 or TRBV6-3 with TRBJ2-7, with 13 bases fitting TRBD2. The CDR3 is 14 amino acids. V was clipped by 5 bases and J by 7 bases; unmatched bases: 5. Germline CDR1 reads MNHEY; CDR2 reads SVGEGT.

This clonotype was seen at least ten times. The J gene is TRBJ1-1, the V gene TRBV9; 10 nucleotides align to TRBD1. Trimming at V came to 2 bases and at J to 6 bases, leaving 4 bases not matched to a gene. The CDR3 spans 14 residues. The V gene's germline CDR1 is SGDLS and CDR2 YYNGEE. The CDR3 nucleotides read TGTGCCAGCAGCGTCGGGACAGGGGCGGCTGAAGCTTTCTTT. Amino acids: CASSVGTGAAEAFF.

Notes on this clonotype: One end of the junction does not line up with germline, which may come from a read error. V usage is TRBV12-5 and J usage is TRBJ2-2, with 8 positions matching TRBD2. Looked up from germline, CDR1 is LGHNT and CDR2 is FRNRAP. The CDR3 has 18 amino acids. The CDR3 coding sequence is TGTGCTAGTGGACTAACGCTAAGCGGGAGATTGAACACCGGGGAGCCGTTTTTT. It translates to CASGLTLSGRLNTGEPFF.

This clonotype was seen at least ten times. The chain has TRBV7-9 and TRBJ1-1, with D unclear. CDR3 size: 14 residues. V lost 7 bases, J lost 1 base, and 13 bases lay in between. CDR1 is SEHNR and CDR2 is FQNEAQ in the germline V gene (reference sequence). The DNA of the CDR3 is TGTGCCAGCACCCCCCGGTGGTCGAACACTGAAGCTTTCTTT. Translated: CASTPRWSNTEAFF.

In this sample, this clonotype turned up many times. The chain is built from TRBV9 and TRBJ1-1; TRBD1 agrees at 11 bases. Germline V gene sequence: CDR1 SGDLS, CDR2 YYNGEE. The CDR3 consists of 14 residues. The V and J ends lost 0 bases and 7 bases, in that order; junction bases with no gene match: 2. CDR3 protein: CASSVGGQGGEAFF. For the CDR3, the DNA is TGTGCCAGCAGCGTAGGGGGACAGGGGGGTGAAGCTTTCTTT.

This chain links TRBV11-2 with TRBJ2-1; D is unclear. The CDR3 sequence is 11 residues long. V was cut by 8 bases and J by 4 bases, with 6 bases left in between. Germline values: CDR1 SGHAT, CDR2 FQNNGV. In nucleotides, the CDR3 is TGTGCCAGCGGCTATTACAATGAGCAGTTCTTC. Its translation is CASGYYNEQFF.

This clonotype was detected many times. V gene TRBV7-6 combines with J gene TRBJ2-7; TRBD1 or TRBD2 may be the D gene (5 bases each). The V and J ends lost 4 bases and 6 bases respectively, with 16 bases between them. Germline values: CDR1 SGHVS, CDR2 FNYEAQ. The CDR3 contains 14 residues. CDR3 residues: CASSSEALGTEQYF. CDR3 DNA sequence: TGTGCCAGCAGCTCCGAGGCTCTAGGGACCGAGCAGTACTTC.

This clonotype has at least ten counts. The chain couples TRBV5-4 to TRBJ2-7; 9 bases agree with TRBD2. Losses at the gene ends were 3 bases for V and 2 bases for J; bases not matched to a gene: 9. CDR3 length: 16 amino acids. Germline assignment: CDR1 SGHNT and CDR2 YYREEE (reference sequence). The CDR3 region has the DNA TGTGCCAGCAGCTCCACCCTAGCGGGACGACCCTACGAGCAGTACTTC. The encoded protein is CASSSTLAGRPYEQYF.

This clonotype was recorded once. One base away lies a much larger clone, so this may be a sequencing read error. The chain joins TRBV6-1 to TRBJ2-7, with a tentative D call TRBD2 (5 bases). V lost 3 bases and J lost 3, with 9 bases in between. CDR3 length equals 13 residues. Germline V gene lookup returns CDR1 MNHNS and CDR2 SASEGT. CDR3 amino acids: CASSDGVFYEQYF. CDR3 in DNA: TGTGCCAGCAGTGACGGGGTTTTCTACGAGCAGTACTTC.

This rearrangement joins TRBV6-5 to TRBJ1-1, with a weak D call TRBD1 (5 bases). Germline V CDR1 and CDR2: MNHEY, SVGAGI. This CDR3 region has 13 residues. V lost 7 bases and J 4 bases, leaving 13 bases between the germline ends. This CDR3 is CASTGGPFTEAFF. The CDR3 DNA follows: TGTGCCAGCACCGGGGGTCCATTCACTGAAGCTTTCTTT.

This clonotype was detected many times. The chain joins TRBV27 to TRBJ2-5; 8 nucleotides align to TRBD2. Trimming at V came to 4 bases and at J to 5 bases, leaving 12 bases not matched to a gene. This CDR3 comprises 16 residues. Germline V CDR1 and CDR2: MNHEY, SMNVEV (reference sequence). CDR3 loop: CASSYAGGRLVETQYF. Here the CDR3 DNA reads TGTGCCAGCAGTTACGCGGGAGGCCGCCTTGTGGAGACCCAGTACTTC.

The table lists this clonotype with many counts. The genes are TRBV9 and TRBJ2-2; D is perhaps TRBD2 (6 bases). The CDR3 is 15 amino acids. V was shortened by 3 bases and J by 4 bases, with 13 bases between the two germline ends. Germline lookup yields CDR1 SGDLS and CDR2 YYNGEE. CDR3 protein: CASSDRLASTGELFF. In DNA, the CDR3 is TGTGCCAGCAGCGACCGTCTAGCGAGCACCGGGGAGCTGTTTTTT.

At least ten counts were recorded for this clonotype. This chain connects TRBV27 to TRBJ2-1; D may be TRBD1 (6 bases). Germline lookup yields CDR1 MNHEY and CDR2 SMNVEV (reference sequence). V gave up 2 bases and J gave up 8 bases, with 19 bases separating them. CDR3 length: 16 residues. The CDR3: CASSLRGLGLVDEQFF. For the CDR3, the DNA is TGTGCCAGCAGTTTAAGGGGGTTAGGGTTGGTTGATGAGCAGTTCTTC.

This clonotype was counted many times. V gene TRBV4-1 combines with J gene TRBJ2-7, with 8 positions matching TRBD2. Germline CDR1 MGHRA, CDR2 YSYEKL. The CDR3 contains 15 residues. Trimming at V came to 0 bases and at J to 2 bases, leaving 3 bases not matched to a gene. This CDR3 reads CASSQEGLGTYEQYF. The CDR3 nucleotides read TGCGCCAGCAGCCAAGAGGGACTAGGAACCTACGAGCAGTACTTC.

The table lists this clonotype with many counts. The J gene is TRBJ2-7, the V gene TRBV5-5, with D maybe TRBD2 (6 bases). Germline CDR1 SGHKS, CDR2 YYEKEE (reference sequence). This CDR3 region has 13 residues. Trimming took 0 bases from V and 6 from J, leaving 10 bases between them. For the CDR3, the DNA is TGTGCCAGCAGCTTGGTTGGAGGGAGCGAGCAGTACTTC. This gives the protein CASSLVGGSEQYF.

This clonotype has only a few counts. V and J are TRBV3-2 and TRBJ2-7; the D segment call TRBD1 is taken from the table without a DNA check. TRBV3-2 is a pseudogene. The length of the CDR3 is 16 residues. The CDR3 DNA reads as TGTGCCAGCAGCCTGCGGACACCCGCATCCACCTACGAGCAGTACTTC. This codes for CASSLRTPASTYEQYF.

This clonotype has only a few counts. This chain uses TRBV27 with TRBJ2-1; D is perhaps TRBD2 (6 bases). Germline V gives CDR1 MNHEY, CDR2 SMNVEV (reference sequence). CDR3 length equals 14 residues. The V end was cut by 5 bases, the J end by 5 bases, with 13 bases between. CDR3 nucleotides: TGTGCCAGCAGTCCCTGGGACTGCGACAATGAGCAGTTCTTC. This gives the protein CASSPWDCDNEQFF.

In this sample, this clonotype turned up many times. This chain joins TRBV27 and TRBJ2-7; TRBD2 agrees at 7 bases. Per the germline V gene, CDR1 is MNHEY and CDR2 is SMNVEV (reference sequence). Unmatched junction bases numbered 13, after V lost 3 bases and J lost 5 bases. The length of the CDR3 is 16 residues. The CDR3 region has the DNA TGTGCCAGCAGTTTTGTTTCTCGCGGGAGTGCGGACGAGCAGTACTTC. Translated, it gives CASSFVSRGSADEQYF.

Regarding this clonotype: A read error is possible here, since a much larger clone lies one base away. The chain employs TRBV19 and TRBJ2-7; D gene uncertain. V lost 3 bases and J 6 bases, leaving 24 bases between the germline ends. The CDR3 is 17 residues long. The germline V gene encodes CDR1 LNHDA and CDR2 SQIVND (reference sequence). CDR3: CASSISYRAGLTCEQYF. CDR3 sequence (DNA): TGTGCCAGTAGTATTAGCTATAGGGCAGGCTTAACCTGCGAGCAGTACTTC. The variable domain in full, completed from reference TRBV19 and TRBJ2-7, reads DGGITQSPKYLFRKEGQNVTLSCEQNLNHDAMYWYRQDPGQGLRLIYYSQIVNDFQKGDIAEGYSVSREKKESFPLTVTSAQKNPTAFYLCASSISYRAGLTCEQYFGPGTRLTVT.

Ten or more counts support this clonotype. The chain uses TRBV7-2 and TRBJ2-1; 15 nucleotides align to TRBD2. Germline CDR1 reads SGHTA; CDR2 reads FQGNSA. The CDR3 has 16 amino acids. The V segment lost 1 base and the J segment 10 bases; nucleotides outside the gene matches: 5. In DNA, the CDR3 is TGTGCCAGCAGCTTAGTTGGGACTAGCGGGAGGAACGAGCAGTTCTTC. This translates into CASSLVGTSGRNEQFF.

A word on this clonotype: A much more abundant neighbour one base away suggests this may be a read error. V usage is TRBV7-9 and J usage is TRBJ2-7; TRBD2 aligns across 10 bases. CDR1 and CDR2 (germline): SEHNR, FQNEAQ (reference sequence). There are 17 residues in the CDR3. Trimming removed 1 base from V and 2 bases from J; junction bases left unmatched: 8. CDR3 amino acids: CASSLDGGTSVPYEQYF. CDR3 coding DNA: TGTGCCAGCAGCTTAGACGGTGGGACTAGCGTACCCTACGAGCAGTACTTC.

This clonotype has at least ten counts. V gene TRBV11-2 combines with J gene TRBJ2-7; weak D call: TRBD1 (6 bases). Trimming took 5 bases from V and 0 from J, leaving 29 bases between them. Germline assignment: CDR1 SGHAT and CDR2 FQNNGV. The CDR3 runs to 20 residues. This CDR3 is CASSGPIDRTPGQSSYEQYF. The CDR3 bases are TGTGCCAGCAGCGGACCTATTGACCGCACGCCGGGACAAAGCTCCTACGAGCAGTACTTC.

The J gene is TRBJ1-1, the V gene TRBV2; 7 bases agree with TRBD1. This CDR3 region has 14 residues. The J segment lost 5 bases and the V segment lost 6 bases, leaving 9 bases of the junction unmatched. The V gene's germline CDR1 is SNHLY and CDR2 FYNNEI. CDR3 bases: TGTGCCAGCAGGGATGGGACAGAGGGAACTGAAGCTTTCTTT. Protein sequence: CASRDGTEGTEAFF. The variable domain in full, completed from reference TRBV2 and TRBJ1-1, reads EPEVTQTPSHQVTQMGQEVILRCVPISNHLYFYWYRQILGQKVEFLVSFYNNEISEKSEIFDDQFSVERPDGSNFTLKIRSTKLEDSAMYFCASRDGTEGTEAFFGQGTRLTVV.

This clonotype was seen many times. The chain is built from TRBV6-5 and TRBJ1-1; 7 bases match TRBD1. The CDR3 has 14 residues. Germline CDR1 and CDR2: MNHEY and SVGAGI. V lost 8 bases to trimming and J lost 2 bases; unmatched junction nucleotides: 8. The DNA of the CDR3 is TGTGCCAGCGCACCACAGGGGCCAAACACTGAAGCTTTCTTT. This translates into CASAPQGPNTEAFF.

This clonotype was recorded at least ten times. The rearrangement links TRBV30 to TRBJ1-2; no clear D. The CDR3 contains 11 residues. Germline CDR1 GTSNPN, CDR2 SVGIG (reference sequence). Trimming cost V 1 base and J 4 bases, with 4 bases left between them. The CDR3 DNA reads as TGTGCCTGGAGTGAAGTCTATGGCTACACCTTC. Translated: CAWSEVYGYTF.

The chain links TRBV12-5 to TRBJ2-7, with D uncertain. The CDR3 runs to 16 residues. The germline V gene has CDR1 LGHNT and CDR2 FRNRAP. The V and J ends lost 2 bases and 4 bases respectively, with 18 bases between them. As DNA, the CDR3 is TGTGCTAGTGGTTTGTCACAGACTCCGACCACTTACGAGCAGTACTTC. Protein: CASGLSQTPTTYEQYF.

Worth noting for this clonotype: Being one base from a much bigger clone, this may be a read error. V is TRBV6-5 and J is TRBJ2-7; possible D gene TRBD2, 5 bases. The CDR3 consists of 14 residues. The germline CDR1 and CDR2 sequences are MNHEY and SVGAGI. V lost 2 bases and J lost 9, with 17 bases in between. CDR3 sequence reads: CASSYGELVGVQYF. DNA of the CDR3: TGTGCCAGCAGTTACGGGGAACTAGTTGGCGTGCAGTACTTC.